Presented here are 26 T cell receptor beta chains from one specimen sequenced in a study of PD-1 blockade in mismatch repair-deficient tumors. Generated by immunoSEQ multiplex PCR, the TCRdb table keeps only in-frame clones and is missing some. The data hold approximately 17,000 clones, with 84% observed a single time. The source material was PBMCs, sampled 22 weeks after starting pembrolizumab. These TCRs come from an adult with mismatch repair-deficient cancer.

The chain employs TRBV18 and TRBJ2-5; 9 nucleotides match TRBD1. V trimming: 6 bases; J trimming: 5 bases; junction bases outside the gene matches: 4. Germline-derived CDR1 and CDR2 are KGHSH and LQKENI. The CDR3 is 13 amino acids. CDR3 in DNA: TGTGCCAGCTCGGGACAGGGCGAGGAGACCCAGTACTTC. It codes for CASSGQGEETQYF.

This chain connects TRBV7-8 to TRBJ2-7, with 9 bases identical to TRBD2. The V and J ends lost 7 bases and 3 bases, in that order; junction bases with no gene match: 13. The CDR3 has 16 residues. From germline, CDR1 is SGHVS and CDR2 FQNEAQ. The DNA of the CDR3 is TGTGCCAGCACCCAGAGGGGCGGGAGGGACTTCTACGAGCAGTACTTC. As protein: CASTQRGGRDFYEQYF. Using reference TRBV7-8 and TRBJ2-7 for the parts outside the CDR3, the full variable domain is GAGVSQSPRYKVAKRGQDVALRCDPISGHVSLFWYQQALGQGPEFLTYFQNEAQLDKSGLPSDRFFAERPEGSVSTLKIQRTQQEDSAVYLCASTQRGGRDFYEQYFGPGTRLTVT.

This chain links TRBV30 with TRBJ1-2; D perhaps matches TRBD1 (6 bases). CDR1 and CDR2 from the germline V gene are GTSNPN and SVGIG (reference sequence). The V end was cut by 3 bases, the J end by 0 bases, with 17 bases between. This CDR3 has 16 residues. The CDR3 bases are TGTGCCTGGAGGACTCAGGGGTGGAAAGCTAACTATGGCTACACCTTC. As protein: CAWRTQGWKANYGYTF.

The CDR3 coding sequence is TGTGCCAGCAGCTTTAAGGGCGCGGGCACTGAAGCTTTCTTT. Protein: CASSFKGAGTEAFF. V is TRBV5-4 and J is TRBJ1-1, with unresolved D. The germline CDR1 and CDR2 sequences are SGHNT and YYREEE (reference sequence). The CDR3 sequence is 14 residues long. The ends were cut back, 2 bases at V and 4 bases at J, with 12 bases in the middle.

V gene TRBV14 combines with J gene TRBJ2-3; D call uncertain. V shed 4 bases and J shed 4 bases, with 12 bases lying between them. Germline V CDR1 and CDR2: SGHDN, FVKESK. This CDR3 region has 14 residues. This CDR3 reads CASSRRVAADTQYF. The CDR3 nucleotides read TGTGCCAGCAGCCGTCGGGTGGCTGCAGATACGCAGTATTTT.

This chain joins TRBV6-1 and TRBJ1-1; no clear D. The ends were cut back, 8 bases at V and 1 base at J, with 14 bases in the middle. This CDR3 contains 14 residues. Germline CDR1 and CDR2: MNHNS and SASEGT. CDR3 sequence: CASPRNARNTEAFF. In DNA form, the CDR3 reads TGTGCCAGCCCCAGGAACGCTCGGAACACTGAAGCTTTCTTT.

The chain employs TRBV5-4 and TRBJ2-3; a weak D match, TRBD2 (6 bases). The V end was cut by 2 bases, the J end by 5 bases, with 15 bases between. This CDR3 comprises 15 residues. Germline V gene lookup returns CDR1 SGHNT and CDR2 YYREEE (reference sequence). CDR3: CASSFPERVGDTQYF. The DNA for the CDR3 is TGTGCCAGCAGCTTTCCGGAGCGGGTGGGAGATACGCAGTATTTT.

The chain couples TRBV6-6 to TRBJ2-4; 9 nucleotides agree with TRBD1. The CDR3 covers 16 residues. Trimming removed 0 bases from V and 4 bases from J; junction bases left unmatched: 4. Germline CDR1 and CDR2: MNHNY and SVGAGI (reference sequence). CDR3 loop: CASSYSNGTGKNIQYF. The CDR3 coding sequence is TGTGCCAGCAGTTACTCAAATGGGACAGGGAAAAACATTCAGTACTTC.

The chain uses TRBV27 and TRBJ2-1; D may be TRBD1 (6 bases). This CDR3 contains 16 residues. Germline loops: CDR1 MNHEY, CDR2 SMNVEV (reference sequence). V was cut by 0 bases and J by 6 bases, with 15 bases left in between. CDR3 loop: CASSLSIQGLINEQFF. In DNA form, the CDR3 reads TGTGCCAGCAGTTTATCGATACAGGGCCTCATCAATGAGCAGTTCTTC.

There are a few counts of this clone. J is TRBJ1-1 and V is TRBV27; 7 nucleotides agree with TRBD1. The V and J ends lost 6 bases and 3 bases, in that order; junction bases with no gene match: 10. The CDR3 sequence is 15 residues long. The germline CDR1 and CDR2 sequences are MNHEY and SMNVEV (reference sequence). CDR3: CASSHRQGIDTEAFF. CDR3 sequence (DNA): TGTGCCAGCAGCCACAGACAGGGAATTGACACTGAAGCTTTCTTT.

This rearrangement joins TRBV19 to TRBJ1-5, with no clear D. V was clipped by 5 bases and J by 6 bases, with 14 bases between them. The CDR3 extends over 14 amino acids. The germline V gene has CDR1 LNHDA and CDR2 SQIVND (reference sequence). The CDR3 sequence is CASSGLMSFQPQHF. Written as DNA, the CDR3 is TGTGCCAGTAGTGGACTTATGAGCTTTCAGCCCCAGCATTTT.

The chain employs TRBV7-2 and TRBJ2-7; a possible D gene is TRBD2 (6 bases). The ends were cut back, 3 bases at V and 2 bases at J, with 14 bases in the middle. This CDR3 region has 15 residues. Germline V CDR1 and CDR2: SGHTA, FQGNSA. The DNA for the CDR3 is TGTGCCAGCAGCTTCATGGCGGGAACTGCCTACGAGCAGTACTTC. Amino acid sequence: CASSFMAGTAYEQYF.

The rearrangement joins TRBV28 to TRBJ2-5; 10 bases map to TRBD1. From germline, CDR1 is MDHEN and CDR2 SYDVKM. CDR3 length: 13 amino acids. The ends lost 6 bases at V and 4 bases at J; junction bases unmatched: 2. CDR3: CASRGQGIETQYF. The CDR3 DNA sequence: TGTGCCAGCAGGGGACAGGGGATAGAGACCCAGTACTTC.

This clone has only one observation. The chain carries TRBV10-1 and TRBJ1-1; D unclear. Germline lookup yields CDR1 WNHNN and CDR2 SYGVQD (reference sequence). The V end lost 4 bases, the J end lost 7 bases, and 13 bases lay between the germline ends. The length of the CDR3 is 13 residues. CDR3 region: CASSAFSAGEAFF. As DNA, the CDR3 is TGCGCCAGCAGTGCATTCTCTGCAGGTGAAGCTTTCTTT.

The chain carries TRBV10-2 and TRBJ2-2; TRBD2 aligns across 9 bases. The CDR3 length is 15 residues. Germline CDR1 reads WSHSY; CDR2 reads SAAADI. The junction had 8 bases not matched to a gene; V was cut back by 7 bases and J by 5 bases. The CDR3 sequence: CASTRGLAGTGELFF. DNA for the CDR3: TGCGCCAGCACGAGGGGGCTAGCGGGAACCGGGGAGCTGTTTTTT.

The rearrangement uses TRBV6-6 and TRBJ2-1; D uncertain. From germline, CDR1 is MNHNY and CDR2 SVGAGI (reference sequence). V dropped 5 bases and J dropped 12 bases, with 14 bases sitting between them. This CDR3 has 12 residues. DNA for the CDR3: TGTGCCAGCAGTCGACCCACCGGCGGGCAGTTCTTC. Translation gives CASSRPTGGQFF.

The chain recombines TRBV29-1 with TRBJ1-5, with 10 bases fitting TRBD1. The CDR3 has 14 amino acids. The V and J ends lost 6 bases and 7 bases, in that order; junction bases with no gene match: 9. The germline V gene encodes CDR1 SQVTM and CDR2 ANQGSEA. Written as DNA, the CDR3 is TGCAGCGTCTCCGGGACAGGGGTGAAGCAGCCCCAGCATTTT. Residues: CSVSGTGVKQPQHF.

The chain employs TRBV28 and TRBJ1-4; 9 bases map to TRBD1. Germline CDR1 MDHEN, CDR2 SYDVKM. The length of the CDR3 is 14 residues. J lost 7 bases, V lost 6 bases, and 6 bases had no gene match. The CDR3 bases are TGTGCCAGCAGGACGACAGGGGGTGGTGAAAAACTGTTTTTT. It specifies CASRTTGGGEKLFF.

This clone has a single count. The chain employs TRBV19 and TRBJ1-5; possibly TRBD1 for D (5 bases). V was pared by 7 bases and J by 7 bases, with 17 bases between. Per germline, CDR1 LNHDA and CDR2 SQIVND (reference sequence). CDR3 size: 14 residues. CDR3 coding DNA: TGTGCCAGTACCATATCCAGGGAGGGACAGCCCCAGCATTTT. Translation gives CASTISREGQPQHF.

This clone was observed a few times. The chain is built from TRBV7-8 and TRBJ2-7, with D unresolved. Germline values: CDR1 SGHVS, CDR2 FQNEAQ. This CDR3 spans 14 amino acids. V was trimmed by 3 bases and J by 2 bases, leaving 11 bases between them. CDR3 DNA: TGTGCCAGCAGCTTTGCGCGGCCCACCTACGAGCAGTACTTC. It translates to CASSFARPTYEQYF.

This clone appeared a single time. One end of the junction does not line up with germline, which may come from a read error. The CDR3 DNA reads as TGTGCCAGCAGGTTAGCGGGAGGGAATTACGAGCAGTACTTC. The encoded protein is CASRLAGGNYEQYF. J is TRBJ2-7 and V is TRBV13; 11 bases are a match to TRBD2. The CDR3 is 14 residues long. CDR1 is PRHDT and CDR2 is FYEKMQ in the germline V gene (reference sequence).

CDR3 in amino acids: CASSWERTDTQYF. CDR3 bases: TGTGCCAGCAGTTGGGAGAGAACAGATACGCAGTATTTT. The chain employs TRBV27 and TRBJ2-3; maybe TRBD2 (5 bases). CDR1 and CDR2 from the germline V gene are MNHEY and SMNVEV (reference sequence). With 4 bases removed from V and 3 bases from J, the gap between germline ends came to 8 bases. The CDR3 is made up of 13 amino acids.

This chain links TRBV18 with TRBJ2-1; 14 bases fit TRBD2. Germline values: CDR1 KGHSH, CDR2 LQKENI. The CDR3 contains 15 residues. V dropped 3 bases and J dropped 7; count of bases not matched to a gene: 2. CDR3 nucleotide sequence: TGTGCCAGCTCACCCGGGACTAGCGGGAGAAATGAGCAGTTCTTC. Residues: CASSPGTSGRNEQFF.

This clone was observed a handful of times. CDR3 region: CASSAGTGSYEQYF. In DNA, the CDR3 is TGTGCCAGCAGTGCCGGGACAGGGTCGTACGAGCAGTACTTC. The J gene is TRBJ2-7, the V gene TRBV6-5, with 9 nucleotides matching TRBD1. This CDR3 spans 14 amino acids. Germline V gene data show CDR1 as MNHEY and CDR2 as SVGAGI. V was pared by 5 bases and J by 4 bases, with 6 bases of the junction left unmatched.

CDR3 bases: TGTGCCAGCAGCCTCACACGGAACACTGAAGCTTTCTTT. It translates to CASSLTRNTEAFF. The chain links TRBV6-5 to TRBJ1-1; D gene unclear. Germline values: CDR1 MNHEY, CDR2 SVGAGI. This CDR3 contains 13 residues. Trimming cost V 6 bases and J 1 base, with 9 bases left between them.

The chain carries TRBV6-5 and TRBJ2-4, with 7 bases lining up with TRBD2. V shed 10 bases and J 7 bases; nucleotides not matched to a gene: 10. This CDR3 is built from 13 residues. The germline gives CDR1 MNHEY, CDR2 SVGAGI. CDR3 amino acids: CATRPSGDNIQYF. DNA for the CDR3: TGTGCCACCCGGCCTAGCGGTGATAACATTCAGTACTTC.